This T cell receptor (beta chain) emerged from a study of blood T cell repertoires in COVID-19. In the study overall: The study drew acute and convalescent COVID-19 samples from the United States, Italy and Spain. T cells, B-cell-depleted T cells, or PBMCs supplied cDNA or gDNA.

Study processing details: The authors estimated nucleated cell counts from reference gene primer amplification. Produced via immunoSEQ multiplex PCR; TCRdb's table is partial and in-frame only. The DNA gave D and trimming, while V, J and clone size come from that table. The sample consists of roughly 140,000 clones, around 80% of them appearing once. The CDR3 has 16 amino acids. With V trimmed by 3 bases and J by 5 bases, 6 bases remained unmatched. Germline assignment: CDR1 SGHRS and CDR2 YFSETQ. This TCR derives from a woman aged 80 or older in a cohort sampled during active or convalescent COVID-19. The chain is built from TRBV5-1 and TRBJ2-2, with 11 nucleotides matching TRBD2. Sequenced sample: peripheral blood. The CDR3 sequence: CASSSEVAGGTGELFF. Written as DNA, the CDR3 is TGCGCCAGCAGCTCGGAGGTAGCGGGGGGGACCGGGGAGCTGTTTTTT.